Below are 19 T cell receptor beta chains sequenced from a single sample in a study of graft-versus-host responses after intestinal transplantation (dated by TCRdb to about 2021). Library prep was done by the immunoSEQ multiplex PCR assay. The table comes from immuneACCESS by way of TCRdb, which keeps in-frame sequences with V and J called. Part of the clones is missing from these tables; in studies checked, under half for an unresolved V gene and the rest for unknown reasons. Present in this sample are fewer than 100,000 clones, around 86% of which were seen just once. The top ten hold 1.4% of the sample. The source was PBMCs, collected 255 days after intestinal transplant. These receptor sequences come from a human patient who received an intestinal transplant, so some T cells may come from the graft donor.

The V gene is TRBV27, the J gene TRBJ2-3; TRBD2 agrees at 12 bases. The CDR3 has 17 amino acids. V was pared by 4 bases and J by 3 bases, with 8 bases of the junction left unmatched. Germline CDR1 MNHEY, CDR2 SMNVEV (reference sequence). The DNA of the CDR3 is TGTGCCAGCAGTTCCTTTCTAGCGGGGGGGCAGACAGATACGCAGTATTTT. Its protein product is CASSSFLAGGQTDTQYF.

V and J are TRBV5-6 and TRBJ2-2; no firm D call. This CDR3 has 14 amino acids. Germline CDR1 reads SGHDT; CDR2 reads YYEEEE. V lost 2 bases and J 1 base, leaving 6 bases between the germline ends. Here the CDR3 DNA reads TGTGCCAGCAGCTTTGAATTGAACACCGGGGAGCTGTTTTTT. Translated: CASSFELNTGELFF.

This clone was observed once. The chain has TRBV28 and TRBJ2-7, with D perhaps TRBD1 or TRBD2 (5 bases each). CDR3 length: 19 residues. The V gene's germline CDR1 is MDHEN and CDR2 SYDVKM. The germline V and J ends were trimmed by 5 bases and 2 bases, with 28 bases remaining between them. The CDR3, as DNA: TGTGCCAGCAGTGGAAACGAGAGATTGGGACCGTCTTTCCCCTACGAGCAGTACTTC. It codes for CASSGNERLGPSFPYEQYF.

The chain joins TRBV6-1 to TRBJ2-7, with D perhaps TRBD2 (7 bases). From germline, CDR1 is MNHNS and CDR2 SASEGT. CDR3 length equals 16 residues. Trimming stripped 4 bases from V and 4 bases from J, with 20 bases between. The CDR3 here is CASSALGGGGRYEQYF. In DNA, the CDR3 is TGTGCCAGCAGTGCCCTGGGAGGGGGAGGAAGATACGAGCAGTACTTC.

The chain recombines TRBV27 with TRBJ2-3; tentatively, D is TRBD1 (6 bases). This CDR3 has 14 amino acids. Germline CDR1 MNHEY, CDR2 SMNVEV (reference sequence). V shed 2 bases and J shed 0 bases, with 6 bases lying between them. The DNA of the CDR3 is TGTGCCAGCAGTTTACAGGGGAGCACAGATACGCAGTATTTT. Protein sequence: CASSLQGSTDTQYF.

The rearrangement joins TRBV9 to TRBJ2-3; D gene ambiguous. The CDR3 runs 13 residues. The V gene's germline CDR1 is SGDLS and CDR2 YYNGEE. Trimming shortened V by 3 bases and J by 6 bases, and 11 bases separated the two germline ends. This CDR3 reads CASSGSIGDTQYF. CDR3 nucleotide sequence: TGTGCCAGCAGCGGTTCTATCGGCGATACGCAGTATTTT.

As for this clone: A much bigger clone sits one base away, suggesting this may be a read error. V usage is TRBV7-9 and J usage is TRBJ1-5; TRBD1 matches 8 bases. The CDR3 covers 14 residues. The germline CDR1 and CDR2 sequences are SEHNR and FQNEAQ (reference sequence). V shed 4 bases and J 2 bases; nucleotides not matched to a gene: 1. The DNA for the CDR3 is TGTGCCAGCAGCTCGGGACAGGGCAATCAGCCCCAGCATTTT. Translation: CASSSGQGNQPQHF.

The gene calls are TRBV19 and TRBJ2-7; TRBD1 matches 9 bases. Per the germline V gene, CDR1 is LNHDA and CDR2 is SQIVND (reference sequence). V shed 1 base, J shed 3 bases, and the junction held 1 base outside the gene matches. The CDR3 spans 14 residues. The CDR3 sequence is CASSIGTGDYEQYV. As DNA, the CDR3 is TGTGCCAGTAGTATAGGGACAGGGGACTACGAGCAGTACGTC.

The chain uses TRBV6-1 and TRBJ1-1, with TRBD1 matching over 8 bases. Germline V CDR1 and CDR2: MNHNS, SASEGT. The length of the CDR3 is 14 residues. J was trimmed by 4 bases and V by 3 bases; bases with no gene match: 4. CDR3 nucleotide sequence: TGTGCCAGCAGTGACCCTACAGGGGGCACTGAAGCTTTCTTT. As protein: CASSDPTGGTEAFF.

The table lists this clone with a few counts. This rearrangement joins TRBV11-2 to TRBJ2-5; 7 positions agree with TRBD2. Trimming took 1 base from V and 4 from J; bases not matched to a gene: 9. The CDR3 is 16 amino acids. Germline values: CDR1 SGHAT, CDR2 FQNNGV. The CDR3 nucleotides read TGTGCCAGCAGCTTAGGTAGTCGGGGGGTCGGAGAGACCCAGTACTTC. Residues: CASSLGSRGVGETQYF.

The table lists this clone with a count of one. The chain combines TRBV27 with TRBJ2-7; D might be TRBD1 or TRBD2, each matching 5 bases. This CDR3 has 14 amino acids. Between the trimmed V and J ends, which lost 2 bases and 2 bases, there was a span of 10 bases. CDR1 MNHEY and CDR2 SMNVEV come from the germline V gene (reference sequence). The CDR3 protein is CASSLTGTAYEQYV. The CDR3 nucleotides are TGTGCCAGCAGTTTAACCGGGACCGCCTACGAGCAGTACGTC.

This chain uses TRBV15 with TRBJ1-2, with D hard to call. V was pared by 1 base and J by 1 base, with 7 bases between. From germline, CDR1 is LNHNV and CDR2 YYDKDF (reference sequence). The CDR3 length is 14 residues. This CDR3 reads CATSRARNNYGYTF. Written as DNA, the CDR3 is TGTGCCACCAGCAGAGCCAGAAATAACTATGGCTACACCTTC.

The rearrangement uses TRBV15 and TRBJ2-7; a possible D gene is TRBD1 (7 bases). Germline V gene sequence: CDR1 LNHNV, CDR2 YYDKDF (reference sequence). Trimming shortened V by 0 bases and J by 4 bases, and 13 bases separated the two germline ends. The length of the CDR3 is 15 residues. CDR3 in DNA: TGTGCCACCAGCAGAGATACGGCAGGGGGGTACGAGCAGTACTTC. This encodes CATSRDTAGGYEQYF.

In this sample, this clone turned up a few times. V is TRBV4-1 and J is TRBJ2-7; D possibly corresponds to TRBD2 (6 bases). The CDR3 contains 18 residues. The germline CDR1 and CDR2 sequences are MGHRA and YSYEKL. V was cut by 0 bases and J by 0 bases, with 18 bases left in between. The CDR3 sequence is CASSQESYRDFASYEQYF. CDR3 sequence (DNA): TGCGCCAGCAGCCAAGAGAGTTACCGGGACTTTGCCTCCTACGAGCAGTACTTC.

This clone was recorded only once. This chain links TRBV5-1 with TRBJ2-2; D gene unclear. The CDR3 loop spans 12 amino acids. V was pared by 8 bases and J by 6 bases, with 11 bases between. Germline CDR1 reads SGHRS; CDR2 reads YFSETQ. CDR3: CASENVAGELFF. CDR3 DNA: TGCGCCAGTGAGAACGTGGCCGGGGAGCTGTTTTTT.

This chain joins TRBV4-3 and TRBJ1-2; D is uncertain. With 0 bases removed from V and 5 bases from J, the gap between germline ends came to 10 bases. There are 14 residues in the CDR3. The germline V gene encodes CDR1 LGHNA and CDR2 YSLEER. CDR3 region: CASSQEEGWYGYTF. The DNA of the CDR3 is TGCGCCAGCAGCCAAGAGGAGGGCTGGTATGGCTACACCTTC.

This chain uses TRBV29-1 with TRBJ1-1, with a possible D match to TRBD1 (5 bases). CDR1 is SQVTM and CDR2 is ANQGSEA in the germline V gene. Trimming left V 0 bases short and J 10 bases short, with 12 bases between. The CDR3 length is 12 residues. The CDR3 DNA follows: TGCAGCGTTGAAGAGGCAGGGCAATCAGCTTTCTTT. Residues: CSVEEAGQSAFF.

The V and J genes are TRBV7-9 and TRBJ1-2; 8 positions match TRBD1. CDR1 is SEHNR and CDR2 is FQNEAQ in the germline V gene (reference sequence). The length of the CDR3 is 13 residues. Germline trimming cut 4 bases from V and 6 bases from J; bases unmatched to any gene: 4. The CDR3 sequence is CASSSHRGDGYTF. The CDR3 coding sequence is TGTGCCAGCAGCTCCCACAGGGGGGATGGCTACACCTTC.

This chain uses TRBV6-5 with TRBJ2-1, with 9 bases matching TRBD1. After removal of 0 bases from V and 7 bases from J, the junction contained 7 bases not matched to a gene. This CDR3 comprises 16 residues. Per germline, CDR1 MNHEY and CDR2 SVGAGI. The CDR3 loop is CASSYSGDRDMNEQFF. Written as DNA, the CDR3 is TGTGCCAGCAGTTACTCGGGGGACAGGGACATGAATGAGCAGTTCTTC.